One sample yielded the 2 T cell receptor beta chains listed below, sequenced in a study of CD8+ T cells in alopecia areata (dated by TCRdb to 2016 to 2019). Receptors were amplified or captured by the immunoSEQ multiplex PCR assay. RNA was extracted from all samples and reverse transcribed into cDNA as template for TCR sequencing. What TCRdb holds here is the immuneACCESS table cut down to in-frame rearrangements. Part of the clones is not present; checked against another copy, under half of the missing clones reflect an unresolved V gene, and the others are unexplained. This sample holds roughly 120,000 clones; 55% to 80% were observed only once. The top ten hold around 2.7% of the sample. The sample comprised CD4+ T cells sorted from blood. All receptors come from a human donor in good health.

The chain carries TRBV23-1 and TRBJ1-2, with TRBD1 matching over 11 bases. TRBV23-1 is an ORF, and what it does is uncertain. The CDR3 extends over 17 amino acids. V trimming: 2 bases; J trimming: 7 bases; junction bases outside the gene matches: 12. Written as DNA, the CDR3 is TGCGCCAGCAGTCAACGTTCGGACAGGGGGCATTTTCGTGGCTACACCTTC. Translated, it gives CASSQRSDRGHFRGYTF.

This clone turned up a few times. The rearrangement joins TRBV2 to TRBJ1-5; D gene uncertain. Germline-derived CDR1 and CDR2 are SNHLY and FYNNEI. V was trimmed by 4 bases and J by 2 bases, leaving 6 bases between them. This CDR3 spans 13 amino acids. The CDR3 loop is CASSGMGNQPQHF. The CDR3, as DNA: TGTGCCAGCAGTGGAATGGGCAATCAGCCCCAGCATTTT. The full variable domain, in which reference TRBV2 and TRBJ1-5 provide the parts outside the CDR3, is EPEVTQTPSHQVTQMGQEVILRCVPISNHLYFYWYRQILGQKVEFLVSFYNNEISEKSEIFDDQFSVERPDGSNFTLKIRSTKLEDSAMYFCASSGMGNQPQHFGDGTRLSIL.